In this sample, the clone carrying this T cell receptor (beta chain) turned up once. Its antigen is unknown. The ends lost 7 bases at V and 7 bases at J; junction bases unmatched: 9. Germline CDR1 reads LNHDA; CDR2 reads SQIVND (reference sequence). This CDR3 comprises 14 residues. These data come from a study of OX40 agonist ivuxolimab in advanced cancers. Across the study: Ivuxolimab, which patients received intravenously every 2 weeks, was dosed at 0.01 to 10 mg/kg. Dose-escalation patients suffered from hepatocellular carcinoma, melanoma, renal cell or head and neck cancer.

Study findings and constraints: Which antigen the expanded peripheral T cells recognized is unknown.

Assay: immunoSEQ multiplex PCR; the TCRdb copy retains only in-frame clones and omits some. The sample shows approximately 60,000 clones, 77% of them seen only once. The receptor was isolated from an adult with an advanced solid tumor such as melanoma, head and neck, liver or kidney cancer. Sequenced here: CD4+ or CD8+ T cells sorted from blood, sampled in a trial of the OX40 agonist ivuxolimab. The V and J genes are TRBV19 and TRBJ2-1; 8 positions agree with TRBD2. CDR3 nucleotides: TGTGCCAGTAAAAGGCGGGAGGCTGAAAATGAGCAGTTCTTC. Protein product: CASKRREAENEQFF.